This T cell receptor beta chain was documented in a study of blood T cell repertoires in COVID-19. The V gene's germline CDR1 is ENHRY and CDR2 SYGVKD. With 6 bases removed from V and 2 bases from J, the gap between germline ends came to 7 bases. The CDR3 runs 13 residues. In the study's own analysis: Reference gene primer amplification gave nucleated cell count estimates. Data came from immunoSEQ multiplex PCR; TCRdb stores just in-frame clones and leaves some out. Clone size and the V and J calls come from that table; the DNA yielded D and trimming. The profile shows around 84,000 clones, about four fifths of them singletons.

The sequencing input was peripheral blood. The gene calls are TRBV10-3 and TRBJ2-2, with a weak D call TRBD1 (5 bases). The clonotype comes from a woman aged 40 to 49 with active or convalescent COVID-19. In DNA, the CDR3 is TGTGCCATCAGGGGGCGCAACACCGGGGAGCTGTTTTTT. This gives the protein CAIRGRNTGELFF.